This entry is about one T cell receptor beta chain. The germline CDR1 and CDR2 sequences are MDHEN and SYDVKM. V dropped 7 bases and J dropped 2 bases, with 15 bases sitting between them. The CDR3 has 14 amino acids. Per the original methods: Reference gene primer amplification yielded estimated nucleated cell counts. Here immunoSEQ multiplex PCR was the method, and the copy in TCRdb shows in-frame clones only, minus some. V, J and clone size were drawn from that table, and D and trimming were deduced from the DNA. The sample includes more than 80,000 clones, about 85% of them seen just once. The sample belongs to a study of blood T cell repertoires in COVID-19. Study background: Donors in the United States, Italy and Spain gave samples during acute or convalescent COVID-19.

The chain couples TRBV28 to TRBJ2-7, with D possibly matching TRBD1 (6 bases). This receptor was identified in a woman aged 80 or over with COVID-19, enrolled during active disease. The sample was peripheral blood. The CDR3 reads CASTMRGGTYEQYF. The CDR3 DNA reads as TGTGCCAGCACTATGAGAGGGGGTACCTACGAGCAGTACTTC.